Below, 10 T cell receptor beta chains from the same sample are listed, as sequenced in a study of blood T cells in healthy people across ages. A second PCR, run for about 7 to 11 cycles, used a sample-barcoded 5' primer plus a J-beta primer mix. Using its own MiXCR run on the 5' RACE reads, TCRdb lists one record per CDR3 protein. The sample yields roughly 2 million distinct CDR3 sequences, just under 50% seen once. The sequenced sample was blood. The source of these receptors is a woman between 35 and 50 years old in good health.

This clonotype has just one count. The rearrangement links TRBV6-2 or TRBV6-3 to TRBJ2-7; D is perhaps TRBD2 (5 bases). CDR3 size: 12 residues. Trimming left V 6 bases short and J 6 bases short, with 12 bases between. The germline gives CDR1 MNHEY, CDR2 SVGEGT. The CDR3, as DNA: TGTGCCAGCAGGGAGCGGCCCCGCGAGCAGTACTTC. Encoded protein: CASRERPREQYF.

This clonotype appeared a few times. The chain couples TRBV7-2 to TRBJ2-5, with 9 bases fitting TRBD2. With V trimmed by 6 bases and J by 4 bases, 12 bases remained unmatched. This CDR3 spans 16 amino acids. Per the germline V gene, CDR1 is SGHTA and CDR2 is FQGNSA. The CDR3 sequence: CASSALAGGLRETQYF. The CDR3, as DNA: TGTGCCAGCAGTGCCTTGGCGGGGGGGCTTCGAGAGACCCAGTACTTC.

The chain recombines TRBV6-5 with TRBJ2-1; 10 nucleotides align to TRBD2. The germline CDR1 and CDR2 sequences are MNHEY and SVGAGI. The junction had 8 bases not matched to a gene; V was cut back by 5 bases and J by 7 bases. CDR3 size: 15 residues. The CDR3 sequence is CASSNGLAAGNEQFF. CDR3 in DNA: TGTGCCAGCAGTAACGGACTAGCGGCCGGGAATGAGCAGTTCTTC.

The gene calls are TRBV4-1 and TRBJ2-7; the D call may be TRBD1 or TRBD2 (5 bases each). Germline CDR1 MGHRA, CDR2 YSYEKL. V lost 0 bases, J lost 0 bases, and 12 bases lay in between. The CDR3 has 16 residues. The CDR3 nucleotides are TGCGCCAGCAGCCAAGATAGGGGAGACTTCTCCTACGAGCAGTACTTC. Translating gives CASSQDRGDFSYEQYF.

As to this clonotype: This could be a read error, since a much larger clone is one nucleotide away. The chain is built from TRBV4-1 and TRBJ2-7; D tentatively reads TRBD1 or TRBD2 (5 bases each). CDR1 is MGHRA and CDR2 is YSYEKL in the germline V gene. This CDR3 comprises 17 residues. Trimming shortened V by 2 bases and J by 3 bases, and 20 bases separated the two germline ends. CDR3 bases: TGCGCCAGCAGCCAATACCCCTACCGGGACGGCTTCTACGAGCAGTACTTC. Its translation is CASSQYPYRDGFYEQYF.

The gene calls are TRBV13 and TRBJ2-5; TRBD2 is a possible D gene (6 bases). The CDR3 runs to 14 residues. Germline values: CDR1 PRHDT, CDR2 FYEKMQ (reference sequence). With 5 bases removed from V and 11 bases from J, the gap between germline ends came to 21 bases. The CDR3 protein is CASSQGPSRGEQYF. CDR3 DNA: TGTGCCAGCAGCCAAGGACCTTCCCGCGGGGAGCAGTACTTC.

Only one count was recorded for this clonotype. The chain joins TRBV12-3 or TRBV12-4 to TRBJ2-5, with 8 bases aligning to TRBD2. The CDR3 contains 15 residues. The V segment lost 2 bases and the J segment 11 bases; nucleotides outside the gene matches: 13. As DNA, the CDR3 is TGTGCCAGCAGTTTACGCGGGGGGCCCCAGGGTGAGCAGTACTTC. Amino acid sequence: CASSLRGGPQGEQYF.

Comment on this clonotype: One junction end does not reproduce the germline sequence, and a read error may be involved. The chain uses TRBV9 and TRBJ1-2; 9 bases line up with TRBD1. Germline V gene data show CDR1 as SGDLS and CDR2 as YYNGEE. This CDR3 is 14 amino acids long. CDR3: CASRTGTGTYGHTF. The CDR3 coding sequence is TGTGCCAGCAGGACCGGGACAGGGACCTATGGCCACACCTTC.

This clonotype was seen once. The V and J genes are TRBV6-5 and TRBJ1-1; D gene unclear. The CDR3 consists of 14 residues. V was shortened by 2 bases and J by 4 bases, with 11 bases between the two germline ends. Germline V gene sequence: CDR1 MNHEY, CDR2 SVGAGI. The CDR3 loop reads CASSYGGVGTEAFF. The CDR3 region has the DNA TGTGCCAGCAGTTACGGTGGGGTTGGCACTGAAGCTTTCTTT.

The chain uses TRBV10-3 and TRBJ2-3; no reliable D call. Germline values: CDR1 ENHRY, CDR2 SYGVKD. The V end was cut by 0 bases, the J end by 9 bases, with 10 bases between. The CDR3 loop spans 13 amino acids. CDR3 nucleotides: TGTGCCATCAGTGAGTCGGTTACGCCAACGCAGTATTTT. Its protein is CAISESVTPTQYF.